A selection of T cell receptor beta chains follows, all from one sample in a study of T-cell memory formation after mild COVID-19. A single record per CDR3 protein comes from TCRdb applying MiXCR to the 5' RACE reads. The table records tens of thousands of distinct CDR3 sequences, 5.5% to 8.5% of them present only once. The sample taken for sequencing was PBMCs or a T cell subset sorted from them (not recorded which). The source of these receptors is an adult who had mild COVID-19 (a few samples of this study predate the infection). Cell type and time point are not known. The CDR3 runs from the conserved cysteine through the conserved F or W. A D gene is named only where the DNA matches it firmly. Clone size is given for some rows only: seen once, a few or many times, or a class if the clone is expanded.

TGTGCCAGCAGCCCCCCGACTAGCGGGGGGAATGAGCAGTTCTTC	CASSPPTSGGNEQFF	TRBJ2-1	TRBV7-8	-	TRBD2
TGTGCCAGCAGCCTCCAGGGGGCAGGGGAGACCCAGTACTTC	CASSLQGAGETQYF	TRBJ2-5	TRBV4-2	many	TRBD1
TGCGCCAGCAGCGACGGAGGGTTATCGGGTTATGGCTACACCTTC	CASSDGGLSGYGYTF	TRBJ1-2	TRBV5-1	medium-sized	-
TGTGCCAGCAGTGAAGCGCGCGGGGTTCAGTTCTTC	CASSEARGVQFF	TRBJ2-1	TRBV6-1	few	-
TGTGCCAGCAACTTGGGGACTAACTCTGGGGCCAACGTCCTGACTTTC	CASNLGTNSGANVLTF	TRBJ2-6	TRBV5-6	many	TRBD2
TGCAGAGCCGGGACAGGGACGTACAATGAGCAGTTCTTC	CRAGTGTYNEQFF	TRBJ2-1	TRBV20-1	-	TRBD1
TGTGCCAGCAGCCCGCGAGAGATATTTGGGGGGGAAGCTTTCTTT	CASSPREIFGGEAFF	TRBJ1-1	TRBV3-1	few	-
TGTGCCAGTAGTTCATATACCGGGACAGGGACCTACGAGCAGTACTTC	CASSSYTGTGTYEQYF	TRBJ2-7	TRBV19	-	TRBD1
TGTGCCAGCAGCTTAGGGGGAGAAGGGTTCTACGAGCAGTACTTC	CASSLGGEGFYEQYF	TRBJ2-7	TRBV7-6	many	-
TGTGCCAGCTCAACCCCAGGGTTGGGGACTAATGAAAAACTGTTTTTT	CASSTPGLGTNEKLFF	TRBJ1-4	TRBV18	-	-
TGTGCCAGCAGCCCGAACGGGACAGGGGGCGTTGGCGAGCAGTACTTC	CASSPNGTGGVGEQYF	TRBJ2-7	TRBV7-9	many	TRBD1
TGCAGTGCTAGACAAAACAGGGAGAACACTGAAGCTTTCTTT	CSARQNRENTEAFF	TRBJ1-1	TRBV20-1	few	-
TGTGCCATCAGTGAGGGGACGCTCCGGCCCCAGCATTTT	CAISEGTLRPQHF	TRBJ1-5	TRBV10-3	many	-
TGTGCCAGCAGCTTACTAGCGGCGCATTACAATGAGCAGTTCTTC	CASSLLAAHYNEQFF	TRBJ2-1	TRBV7-9	many	TRBD2
TGCAGCGTTGAAGATGCCCGGGCTGGAGCTTTCTTT	CSVEDARAGAFF	TRBJ1-1	TRBV29-1	many	-
TGTGCCAGCAGCCAAGACGGGGGCAATTTCAATGAGCAGTTCTTC	CASSQDGGNFNEQFF	TRBJ2-1	TRBV3-1	-	-
TGTGCCAGCAAGGTGCTCAACTATGGCTACACCTTC	CASKVLNYGYTF	TRBJ1-2	TRBV2	-	-
TGTGCCAGCAGCTCCCGGGGGGTGCTAGCGGGAGCCGGGGAGCTGTTTTTT	CASSSRGVLAGAGELFF	TRBJ2-2	TRBV6-2/TRBV6-3	-	TRBD2
TGTGCCAGCAGCTTAGCCTCCCTAGTTTCAGATACGCAGTATTTT	CASSLASLVSDTQYF	TRBJ2-3	TRBV7-2	few	-
TGTGCCAGCAGCTCCCAAGGGGGGGTCGAGCAGTACTTC	CASSSQGGVEQYF	TRBJ2-7	TRBV7-9	-	-
TGTGCCTTTGGACGGACTAATTCACCCCTCCACTTT	CAFGRTNSPLHF	TRBJ1-6	TRBV30	few	-
TGCGCCAGCAGCCAAGACATCACCGGGGAGCTGTTTTTT	CASSQDITGELFF	TRBJ2-2	TRBV4-3	many	-
TGTGCCAGCTCACCACGCGGAGGGACCGTAGCCAAAAACATTCAGTACTTC	CASSPRGGTVAKNIQYF	TRBJ2-4	TRBV18	many	-
TGTGCCAGCAGCTTAGAGGCAGGGCACGAGCAGTACTTC	CASSLEAGHEQYF	TRBJ2-7	TRBV7-3	many	-
TGTGCCAGCACCCGAGGGGGACTAGCGGGAGTTGGTGGAGAGACCCAGTACTTC	CASTRGGLAGVGGETQYF	TRBJ2-5	TRBV5-4	many	TRBD2
TGTGCCAGCAGCCAAAACGGGGCAGGGGTCTACAATGAGCAGTTCTTC	CASSQNGAGVYNEQFF	TRBJ2-1	TRBV7-9	-	-
TGTGCCAGCAGCCCTCCAGGGACGGAACTACCCCTCCACTTT	CASSPPGTELPLHF	TRBJ1-6	TRBV5-6	many	-
TGCGCCAGCAGCCACCCCGAGACCGATGAGCAGTTCTTC	CASSHPETDEQFF	TRBJ2-1	TRBV4-1	few	-
TGTGCCAGCAGTCAACCTACAGGGGGCATTCTAAACACTGAAGCTTTCTTT	CASSQPTGGILNTEAFF	TRBJ1-1	TRBV6-6	many	TRBD1
TGTGCCAGCAGCTCTACCGGGACAGGGATCACAGATACGCAGTATTTT	CASSSTGTGITDTQYF	TRBJ2-3	TRBV5-5	-	TRBD1
TGCGCCAGCAGCTTTTACACCGGGGAGCTGTTTTTT	CASSFYTGELFF	TRBJ2-2	TRBV5-1	many	-
TGTGCCAGCAGGCCACCGGGGGGGGTTCCATCAGATACGCAGTATTTT	CASRPPGGVPSDTQYF	TRBJ2-3	TRBV12-3/TRBV12-4	many	TRBD2
TGCAGTGCTAGCCCCGGGTCTGCGGGAACAAGTACTGAAGCTTTCTTT	CSASPGSAGTSTEAFF	TRBJ1-1	TRBV20-1	-	-
TGTGCCAGCAGCTTAGGCCAGGGGAGGGGGGATGAGCAGTTCTTC	CASSLGQGRGDEQFF	TRBJ2-1	TRBV7-6	-	-
TGTGCCATCAGTGAGTCGATTAGCGGGGGGGAGCAGTTCTTC	CAISESISGGEQFF	TRBJ2-1	TRBV10-3	few	TRBD2
TGCGCCAGCAGCTTGTCCGGGACAGGGGTTAGCTACACCTTC	CASSLSGTGVSYTF	TRBJ1-2	TRBV5-1	-	TRBD1
TGCAGTGTTACAGGTGGCTATGGCTACACCTTC	CSVTGGYGYTF	TRBJ1-2	TRBV20-1	few	-
TGTGCCAGTAGTAATCCGGGACAGGGCTCCTACGAGCAGTACTTC	CASSNPGQGSYEQYF	TRBJ2-7	TRBV19	few	TRBD1
TGTGCCAGCAGTGAAGCGTTTGCGGACAGCTCAGGTGGTGAGCAGTTCTTC	CASSEAFADSSGGEQFF	TRBJ2-1	TRBV6-1	few	-
TGTGCCAGCAGCTTAAACCGGGGGAAACAAGAGACCCAGTACTTC	CASSLNRGKQETQYF	TRBJ2-5	TRBV11-2	few	-
TGTGCCAGCAGTCCAGTTTCTTCCTACAATGAGCAGTTCTTC	CASSPVSSYNEQFF	TRBJ2-1	TRBV12-3/TRBV12-4	many	-
TGCGCCAGCAGCTTTAAAGCGGGAGTGAGCACAGATACGCAGTATTTT	CASSFKAGVSTDTQYF	TRBJ2-3	TRBV5-1	many	TRBD2